The present T cell receptor (beta chain) was sequenced within a study of technical replicates of blood from a handful of donors. J gave up 1 base and V 0 bases, and 5 bases lay outside the gene matches. Per germline, CDR1 ENHRY and CDR2 SYGVKD. The CDR3 has 16 residues. Assay used: immunoSEQ multiplex PCR; TCRdb lists only in-frame clones, some missing. The sample records approximately 81,000 clones, roughly four fifths being singletons. Sequencing input: PBMCs. The sequence came from a human donor in good health. Some clones in this sample may be carry-over from other donors' samples. This sequence joins TRBV10-3 and TRBJ2-5; 7 positions agree with TRBD1. In nucleotides, the CDR3 is TGTGCCATCAGTGAGTCAGGGGGACAGCTCCAAGAGACCCAGTACTTC. Translation gives CAISESGGQLQETQYF.